This T cell receptor beta chain was retrieved from a study of T cell responses to AZD1222 COVID-19 vaccine. Here immunoSEQ multiplex PCR was the method, and the copy in TCRdb shows in-frame clones only, minus some. The repertoire holds some 99,000 clones, with roughly 86% as singletons. Per the germline V gene, CDR1 is SEHNR and CDR2 is FQNEAQ (reference sequence). The V gene end was trimmed by 2 bases and the J gene end by 3 bases; junction bases not matched to a gene: 5. The CDR3 loop spans 17 amino acids. As to this clone: Its antigen is as yet unknown.

Study outcomes and limitations: Spike-specific TCR depth and breadth grew after two AZD1222 doses. Donors in the cohort were predominantly white British and more often female, and clonal diversity was possibly underestimated. The number of AZD1222 recipients seropositive at baseline was only six. Repertoire sampling occurred only after the peak T cell response.

The TCR sequence derives from an adult who received the AZD1222 COVID-19 vaccine. The gene calls are TRBV7-9 and TRBJ2-2, with TRBD1 matching 11 bases. The sample consisted of peripheral blood, taken 28 days after the second AZD1222 dose. The CDR3 DNA follows: TGTGCCAGCAGCTTATTCGGGACAGGGGGGGACACCGGGGAGCTGTTTTTT. Its translation is CASSLFGTGGDTGELFF.